The 27 T cell receptor beta chains given below trace back to one sample, sequenced in a study. One entry per CDR3 protein results from TCRdb running MiXCR on the RT-PCR reads. The sample has hundreds of thousands of distinct CDR3 sequences, 13% to 15% seen once. The sample taken for sequencing was memory CD4+ T cells from blood. These receptors all come from a female donor in good health, serving as a healthy control.

The chain links TRBV6-1 to TRBJ2-6; the D is unclear. V lost 5 bases to trimming and J lost 1 base, with 3 bases between them. Germline CDR1 MNHNS, CDR2 SASEGT. The CDR3 length is 13 residues. CDR3 sequence: CASSMSGANVLTF. In DNA form, the CDR3 reads TGTGCCAGCAGTATGTCTGGGGCCAACGTCCTGACTTTC.

This chain uses TRBV4-2 with TRBJ2-7; 11 bases match TRBD1. The germline CDR1 and CDR2 sequences are LGHNA and YNFKEQ. The CDR3 has 16 amino acids. V dropped 3 bases and J dropped 4; count of bases not matched to a gene: 8. This chain's CDR3 is CASSQRYGTGGYEQYF. DNA of the CDR3: TGTGCCAGCAGCCAGAGGTACGGGACAGGGGGATACGAGCAGTACTTC.

This clonotype was seen repeatedly, ten times or more. The chain combines TRBV4-3 with TRBJ1-4; TRBD1 matches at 7 bases. This CDR3 has 16 residues. V dropped 5 bases and J dropped 0; count of bases not matched to a gene: 6. Germline values: CDR1 LGHNA, CDR2 YSLEER. Here the CDR3 DNA reads TGCGCCAGCAGCGAGCGACAGGGAGCAACTAATGAAAAACTGTTTTTT. It specifies CASSERQGATNEKLFF.

The gene calls are TRBV6-1 and TRBJ2-1; D is unclear. Deletions cut 6 bases from V and 1 base from J, with 10 bases between. The CDR3 covers 14 residues. In germline, CDR1 is MNHNS, CDR2 SASEGT. The chain's CDR3 is CASRVAQSYNEQFF. CDR3 nucleotide sequence: TGTGCCAGCAGAGTAGCCCAGTCCTACAATGAGCAGTTCTTC.

This clonotype was seen only a few times. V usage is TRBV15 and J usage is TRBJ1-1, with D tentatively TRBD1 (6 bases). V shed 2 bases and J shed 3 bases, with 16 bases lying between them. CDR1 and CDR2 from the germline V gene are LNHNV and YYDKDF (reference sequence). The CDR3 length is 16 residues. CDR3 nucleotide sequence: TGTGCCACCAGCAGATACGTGGGGGCCTCTGACACTGAAGCTTTCTTT. Amino acids: CATSRYVGASDTEAFF.

This clonotype has a count of ten or more. This chain uses TRBV10-3 with TRBJ2-7; D unclear. V shed 4 bases and J shed 1 base, with 11 bases lying between them. The CDR3 length is 14 residues. The V gene's germline CDR1 is ENHRY and CDR2 SYGVKD. The CDR3 loop is CAISGDLVSYEQYF. Here the CDR3 DNA reads TGTGCCATCAGTGGAGATTTGGTTTCCTACGAGCAGTACTTC.

This clonotype was counted ten times or more. The V call is TRBV15, the J call TRBJ2-5; 7 positions agree with TRBD2. Germline CDR1 and CDR2: LNHNV and YYDKDF (reference sequence). The CDR3 runs to 16 residues. V lost 5 bases to trimming and J lost 4 bases; unmatched junction nucleotides: 13. CDR3 in amino acids: CATSPRATSSRETQYF. CDR3 sequence (DNA): TGTGCCACCAGCCCTCGTGCGACTAGCTCCCGAGAGACCCAGTACTTC.

At least ten counts were recorded for this clonotype. The CDR3 DNA follows: TGCAGTGTCCCGAATTGGGGGGGCTTCTCTGAAGCTTTCTTT. Its translation is CSVPNWGGFSEAFF. The rearrangement uses TRBV20-1 and TRBJ1-1, with D maybe TRBD1 (6 bases). V was clipped by 7 bases and J by 6 bases, with 21 bases between them. The CDR3 is 14 residues long. The V gene's germline CDR1 is DFQATT and CDR2 SNEGSKA (reference sequence).

This clonotype occurred a few times. V and J are TRBV5-1 and TRBJ2-2; 9 bases are shared with TRBD1. This CDR3 contains 18 residues. Trimming removed 6 bases from V and 1 base from J; junction bases left unmatched: 13. Germline CDR1 and CDR2: SGHRS and YFSETQ. For the CDR3, the DNA is TGCGCCAGCAAGAAGGGACAGGGCAACCTCTTGAACACCGGGGAGCTGTTTTTT. Protein sequence: CASKKGQGNLLNTGELFF.

This chain's CDR3 is CAWSVSGVTEAFF. The DNA of the CDR3 is TGTGCCTGGAGTGTATCTGGGGTCACTGAAGCTTTCTTT. This rearrangement joins TRBV30 to TRBJ1-1, with D uncertain. CDR3 length equals 13 residues. Trimming took 0 bases from V and 4 from J, leaving 9 bases between them. CDR1 GTSNPN and CDR2 SVGIG come from the germline V gene (reference sequence).

This clonotype was counted ten times or more. The chain has TRBV12-3 or TRBV12-4 and TRBJ2-3; unclear D gene. With 3 bases removed from V and 2 bases from J, the gap between germline ends came to 6 bases. This CDR3 contains 13 residues. The CDR3 DNA follows: TGTGCCAGCAGTTTTTGGCTCACAGATACGCAGTATTTT. Amino acid sequence: CASSFWLTDTQYF.

This clonotype appeared many times. V gene TRBV20-1 combines with J gene TRBJ2-3, with TRBD2 matching over 9 bases. Germline V gene sequence: CDR1 DFQATT, CDR2 SNEGSKA (reference sequence). Trimming removed 5 bases from V and 5 bases from J; junction bases left unmatched: 8. The CDR3 runs to 14 residues. The CDR3 DNA follows: TGCAGTGCTTCGCCAGCGGGAGGCTTAGATACGCAGTATTTT. As protein: CSASPAGGLDTQYF.

This clonotype was seen more than once but under ten times. This chain links TRBV6-5 with TRBJ1-1; no firm D call. Germline lookup yields CDR1 MNHEY and CDR2 SVGAGI. This CDR3 has 13 amino acids. V lost 2 bases and J 4 bases, leaving 8 bases between the germline ends. Here the CDR3 reads CASSYGRSTEAFF. In nucleotides, the CDR3 is TGTGCCAGCAGTTACGGTCGATCCACTGAAGCTTTCTTT.

A few counts support this clonotype. V gene TRBV14 combines with J gene TRBJ2-3; 8 nucleotides match TRBD2. The CDR3 contains 14 residues. The V and J ends lost 5 bases and 6 bases, in that order; junction bases with no gene match: 7. Germline V gives CDR1 SGHDN, CDR2 FVKESK. CDR3: CASSAGTSRDTQYF. The CDR3 region has the DNA TGTGCCAGCAGCGCCGGGACTAGTAGGGATACGCAGTATTTT.

This sequence joins TRBV4-2 and TRBJ2-1; 14 bases fit TRBD2. The CDR3 is 22 residues long. Germline-derived CDR1 and CDR2 are LGHNA and YNFKEQ. V was clipped by 0 bases and J by 8 bases; unmatched bases: 21. The CDR3 bases are TGTGCCAGCAGCCAAGATCAAACTAGGGGACTAGCGGGAGTAAGTACAAGTGATGAGCAGTTCTTC. It specifies CASSQDQTRGLAGVSTSDEQFF.

About this clonotype itself: An end of the junction differs from the germline gene, which may be a read error. The chain recombines TRBV2 with TRBJ2-1, with 9 bases identical to TRBD1. This CDR3 has 12 residues. The germline gives CDR1 SNHLY, CDR2 FYNNEI. CDR3 sequence (DNA): TGTGCCAGCGGGACAGGGCTATCGTTTAAGCTCTTC. It is translated as CASGTGLSFKLF.

This clonotype was detected a few times. This CDR3 reads CASQKGIANTGELFF. The CDR3 DNA follows: TGTGCCAGCCAAAAAGGGATCGCGAACACCGGGGAGCTGTTTTTT. The V call is TRBV21-1, the J call TRBJ2-2. TRBV21-1 counts as a pseudogene. This CDR3 has 15 residues.

This clonotype has a count of ten or more. The genes are TRBV20-1 and TRBJ2-3; 8 bases are shared with TRBD2. The CDR3 consists of 15 residues. V shed 4 bases, J shed 5 bases, and the junction held 11 bases outside the gene matches. Germline CDR1 is DFQATT and CDR2 is SNEGSKA (reference sequence). This CDR3 reads CSATHLGLAGDTQYF. In DNA, the CDR3 is TGCAGTGCTACCCACCTGGGGCTAGCGGGAGATACGCAGTATTTT.

This clonotype was counted ten times or more. V usage is TRBV20-1 and J usage is TRBJ2-7, with D perhaps TRBD1 (5 bases). CDR1 is DFQATT and CDR2 is SNEGSKA in the germline V gene (reference sequence). Trimming removed 1 base from V and 6 bases from J, with 19 bases in between. This CDR3 has 15 amino acids. The CDR3 nucleotides read TGCAGTGCTAGAGGCCGGGTCCCCTTACAGGTCGAGCAGTACTTC. Protein sequence: CSARGRVPLQVEQYF.

This clonotype was seen ten or more times. This rearrangement joins TRBV29-1 to TRBJ2-7; 10 bases agree with TRBD2. CDR3 length: 17 residues. Germline CDR1 and CDR2: SQVTM and ANQGSEA. Germline trimming cut 1 base from V and 4 bases from J; bases unmatched to any gene: 13. The CDR3 reads CSVEAFSSGRARYEQYF. CDR3 coding DNA: TGCAGCGTTGAAGCCTTTTCCAGCGGGAGGGCCAGATACGAGCAGTACTTC.

In its sample, this clonotype was seen a few times. The chain has TRBV20-1 and TRBJ2-7, with 14 bases matching TRBD2. CDR3 length: 16 amino acids. V shed 2 bases and J 4 bases; nucleotides not matched to a gene: 7. Looked up from germline, CDR1 is DFQATT and CDR2 is SNEGSKA (reference sequence). The CDR3 spells CSARRGLAGAIYEQYF. DNA for the CDR3: TGCAGTGCTAGAAGGGGACTAGCGGGGGCTATATACGAGCAGTACTTC.

This clonotype was observed at least ten times. This CDR3 reads CASSQWGGRAQSSYNEQFF. The CDR3 DNA is TGTGCCAGCAGTCAATGGGGCGGGAGGGCCCAGAGCTCCTACAATGAGCAGTTCTTC. The V call is TRBV28, the J call TRBJ2-1, with 9 bases aligning to TRBD2. The CDR3 loop spans 19 amino acids. Germline CDR1 reads MDHEN; CDR2 reads SYDVKM. V lost 5 bases, J lost 0 bases, and 14 bases stayed unmatched.

The rearrangement uses TRBV5-1 and TRBJ2-7; D not certain. CDR1 is SGHRS, CDR2 YFSETQ, per germline. Deletions cut 4 bases from V and 6 bases from J, with 14 bases between. The CDR3 covers 13 residues. CDR3 sequence reads: CASSPELGAEQYF. The CDR3 coding sequence is TGCGCCAGCAGCCCCGAGCTTGGAGCCGAGCAGTACTTC.

This clonotype was found many times. V usage is TRBV6-5 and J usage is TRBJ1-2; the match to TRBD1 covers 10 bases. There are 17 residues in the CDR3. With V trimmed by 6 bases and J by 6 bases, 16 bases remained unmatched. Germline CDR1 MNHEY, CDR2 SVGAGI. CDR3 loop: CASSPRNLGQGGHGYTF. CDR3 in DNA: TGTGCCAGCAGCCCCCGGAACCTCGGACAGGGGGGTCATGGCTACACCTTC.

The chain is built from TRBV5-1 and TRBJ2-3; 8 bases fit TRBD1. Germline V gene sequence: CDR1 SGHRS, CDR2 YFSETQ. V dropped 6 bases and J dropped 6; count of bases not matched to a gene: 9. This CDR3 spans 14 amino acids. Here the CDR3 reads CASKRGQGWDTQYF. The DNA for the CDR3 is TGCGCCAGCAAAAGAGGACAGGGATGGGATACGCAGTATTTT.

J is TRBJ1-1 and V is TRBV7-2; D gene unclear. The length of the CDR3 is 15 residues. Germline CDR1 is SGHTA and CDR2 is FQGNSA. V was cut by 3 bases and J by 0 bases, with 11 bases left in between. The CDR3 is CASSFVTNLNTEAFF. CDR3 DNA: TGTGCCAGCAGCTTTGTGACAAACTTGAACACTGAAGCTTTCTTT.

The genes are TRBV2 and TRBJ2-7; 14 positions match TRBD2. Per the germline V gene, CDR1 is SNHLY and CDR2 is FYNNEI. The CDR3 loop spans 15 amino acids. Losses at the gene ends were 8 bases for V and 5 bases for J; bases not matched to a gene: 8. The CDR3 loop is CASSGTSGSSHEQYF. CDR3 DNA: TGTGCCAGCTCAGGGACTAGCGGGAGTTCCCACGAGCAGTACTTC.